What follows are 11 T cell receptor beta chains derived from one specimen sequenced in a study of CD8 T cells in Susac syndrome. It was with random hexamers that about 0.45 to 1 ug RNA was reverse transcribed. Each CDR3 protein is one row after TCRdb ran MiXCR on the immunoSEQ multiplex PCR reads. The data show 200,000 or so distinct CDR3 sequences, with more than 90% seen just once and 0.098% held by the top ten. The sequencing sample was made of CD4+ T cells from PBMCs. The receptors derive from a human donor with Susac syndrome.

The sample holds one count of this clonotype. The chain is built from TRBV7-2 and TRBJ2-5; D perhaps matches TRBD2 (5 bases). The CDR3 runs 16 residues. V lost 0 bases, J lost 7 bases, and 18 bases lay in between. The germline V gene encodes CDR1 SGHTA and CDR2 FQGNSA. CDR3 loop: CASSLAARELRGTQYF. The CDR3 coding sequence is TGTGCCAGCAGCTTAGCGGCACGGGAACTTCGGGGGACCCAGTACTTC.

CDR3 sequence reads: CASSQEVGRYTEAFF. CDR3 coding DNA: TGTGCCAGCAGCCAAGAAGTTGGGAGGTACACTGAAGCTTTCTTT. The rearrangement joins TRBV4-2 to TRBJ1-1; no reliable D call. V was shortened by 0 bases and J by 3 bases, with 11 bases between the two germline ends. This CDR3 has 15 amino acids. Germline CDR1 and CDR2: LGHNA and YNFKEQ.

In its sample, this clonotype was seen once. V gene TRBV9 combines with J gene TRBJ2-5, with D maybe TRBD2 (6 bases). Germline assignment: CDR1 SGDLS and CDR2 YYNGEE. The CDR3 has 16 residues. The V and J ends lost 0 bases and 1 base respectively, with 13 bases between them. In DNA, the CDR3 is TGTGCCAGCAGCGTAGGGGTAGGAGGGGTCCAAGAGACCCAGTACTTC. Its protein product is CASSVGVGGVQETQYF.

The genes are TRBV30 and TRBJ2-3; either TRBD1 or TRBD2 may supply D (5 bases each). This CDR3 region has 14 residues. Germline CDR1 and CDR2: GTSNPN and SVGIG (reference sequence). The V and J ends lost 6 bases and 0 bases respectively, with 13 bases between them. This CDR3 is CACASGLSTDTQYF. CDR3 sequence (DNA): TGTGCCTGTGCCTCGGGGCTGAGCACAGATACGCAGTATTTT.

The rearrangement links TRBV20-1 to TRBJ2-1, with 7 nucleotides matching TRBD1. In germline, CDR1 is DFQATT, CDR2 SNEGSKA (reference sequence). CDR3 size: 13 residues. V dropped 6 bases and J dropped 8; count of bases not matched to a gene: 10. The CDR3, as DNA: TGCAGTGCGAGAAAGACAGGGATCCATGAGCAGTTCTTC. It is translated as CSARKTGIHEQFF.

This clonotype was seen a single time. The gene calls are TRBV12-5 and TRBJ1-5, with D maybe TRBD1 (5 bases). Germline V gene lookup returns CDR1 LGHNT and CDR2 FRNRAP. Trimming stripped 0 bases from V and 7 bases from J, with 16 bases between. This CDR3 spans 16 amino acids. CDR3 sequence: CASGLVVGVLGQPQHF. CDR3 sequence (DNA): TGTGCTAGTGGTTTGGTAGTGGGGGTTTTGGGCCAGCCCCAGCATTTT.

The chain recombines TRBV20-1 with TRBJ1-1; D call uncertain. V was trimmed by 3 bases and J by 1 base, leaving 6 bases between them. CDR3 length: 12 residues. From germline, CDR1 is DFQATT and CDR2 SNEGSKA (reference sequence). The CDR3 spells CSASLTNTEAFF. CDR3 sequence (DNA): TGCAGTGCTAGTCTCACGAACACTGAAGCTTTCTTT.

This rearrangement joins TRBV5-4 to TRBJ1-1; D uncertain. V was pared by 0 bases and J by 3 bases, with 12 bases between. The CDR3 has 15 amino acids. The germline V gene has CDR1 SGHNT and CDR2 YYREEE (reference sequence). The CDR3 coding sequence is TGTGCCAGCAGCTTGGTCGGCAAGACTTACACTGAAGCTTTCTTT. Translated, it gives CASSLVGKTYTEAFF. Supplemented by reference TRBV5-4 and TRBJ1-1, the full variable domain reads ETGVTQSPTHLIKTRGQQVTLRCSSQSGHNTVSWYQQALGQGPQFIFQYYREEENGRGNFPPRFSGLQFPNYSSELNVNALELDDSALYLCASSLVGKTYTEAFFGQGTRLTVV.

This sequence joins TRBV12-3 or TRBV12-4 and TRBJ1-1; D may be TRBD1 (5 bases). V gave up 1 base and J gave up 11 bases, with 8 bases separating them. The CDR3 totals 11 residues. This chain's CDR3 is CASSLGGRAFF. The CDR3, as DNA: TGTGCCAGCAGTTTAGGGGGACGGGCTTTCTTT.

The chain uses TRBV5-1 and TRBJ2-1; TRBD2 might be the D (5 bases). Germline CDR1 is SGHRS and CDR2 is YFSETQ. The CDR3 is 14 amino acids. Trimming cost V 5 bases and J 8 bases, with 17 bases left between them. CDR3 amino acids: CASSLVTAGDEQFF. The CDR3 DNA sequence: TGCGCCAGCAGTCTCGTTACCGCCGGGGATGAGCAGTTCTTC.

This clonotype has just one count. The chain uses TRBV20-1 and TRBJ2-3; 11 nucleotides agree with TRBD2. The CDR3 is 17 residues long. With 6 bases clipped from V and 1 base from J, the junction kept 12 bases outside the gene matches. The germline CDR1 and CDR2 sequences are DFQATT and SNEGSKA (reference sequence). Written as DNA, the CDR3 is TGCAGTGCCCTACTAGCGGGGGCCTCGGGGGGCACAGATACGCAGTATTTT. This codes for CSALLAGASGGTDTQYF.